This T cell receptor beta chain emerged from a study of T cell responses to AZD1222 COVID-19 vaccine (dated by TCRdb to the early 2020s). At the level of the whole study: AZD1222 recipients given second doses at about 4 weeks or at about 12 weeks were pooled, since spike-specific TCR depth and breadth were not found to differ between the two schedules. A total of 233 trial participants underwent TCR sequencing, of whom 207 had received two doses of AZD1222 and about 25 had received two doses of the MenACWY control vaccine. Trial participants were enrolled into age subgroups of 18-55, 56-69 and 70-plus years, which contained about 150, 28 and 57 TCR-sequenced participants, respectively. Study-level results and caveats: Because no day 14 peak-response samples were available, the repertoires could be characterized only after the peak T cell response. Conclusions about previously exposed vaccinees were limited because only six or seven AZD1222 recipients were SARS-CoV-2 seropositive at baseline. The vaccine-associated CD4 TCRs covered the entire spike protein, and the dominant responses fell in regions 160-218 and 743-854. Reportedly, close to half of the unique spike-specific TCRs recognized epitopes lying outside the regions that are mutated in the B.1.351 and B.1.1.7 variants. After two AZD1222 doses, both the breadth and the depth of spike-specific TCRs were significantly higher than at day 0 and than in MenACWY recipients. Participants were mostly white British and included more females than males, and it was suggested by the authors that clonal diversity may have been underestimated. The 56-69-year group was small, and its depth increase did not reach significance, likely because of low power.

Remarks on this clone: There is no known antigen for this receptor. The input lacks base qualities; no much larger clone sits a single base away.

The sample's time point label, decoded: baseline before first vaccination. Vaccinee samples came from UK trials COV001 and COV002, including a single-blind randomized controlled phase 2/3 trial of AZD1222 (ChAdOx1 nCoV-19) in healthy adults. For TCRbeta chain sequencing, PBMC samples from trial participants were taken at day 0 and at day 28 after the second dose. Trimmed from V: 5 bases; trimmed from J: 5 bases; junction bases lacking a gene match: 8. CDR1 MNHEY and CDR2 SVGEGT were looked up in the germline V gene. The cysteine opens and the phenylalanine closes a CDR3 of 14 amino acids. The only DNA kept is the CDR3, 42 bases in frame from the first base. The CDR3 regions of human TCRbeta chains were subjected to immunosequencing. Regarding the original processing steps: Repertoire TCRs were matched against a reference library of SARS-CoV-2-specific TCRs generated with the MIRA antigen-specificity platform. Breadth was defined as the fraction of unique TCRs that were SARS-CoV-2-associated. Depth was defined as the fraction of total T cells that were SARS-CoV-2-associated. Using the MIRA data, each spike-specific TCR was mapped to the spike region that the TCR reacts to and placed in a CD4 or CD8 class. Log10-transformed breadth and depth values were compared by one-way ANOVA with Sidak's multiple comparisons tests. The table was pulled from immuneACCESS by TCRdb, which kept in-frame rearrangements only. Such tables lose some clones; where checked, under half of the loss comes from unresolved V genes, and the rest has no known cause. The V and J calls and the clone size are those of that table, but D and trimming were determined from the DNA. The sample table contains about 180,000 clones; only one count was recorded for 90% of them. Approximately 3% of the sample is taken by the ten largest.

The rearrangement combines TRBV6-2 or TRBV6-3 with TRBJ1-2; 7 bases in between match TRBD1. This clonotype originated in an adult in good health. The sample consisted of peripheral blood, taken on day 0 of AZD1222 vaccination. At the DNA level, the sequence is TGTGCCAGCAGTCCCCCGGGACAGATTTATGGCTACACCTTC. It is translated as CASSPPGQIYGYTF.